These 6 T cell receptor beta chains came from one sample sequenced in a study of CDR3 diversity in severe acne. From the PCR reads, TCRdb called clonotypes with MiXCR, one entry per CDR3 protein. Of 84,000 or so distinct CDR3 sequences listed, about half are singletons. The sequencing input was blood. The source is a male donor in good health, serving as a control.

This clonotype was detected ten times or more. The V and J genes are TRBV28 and TRBJ2-7, with TRBD2 matching 11 bases. The V gene end was trimmed by 7 bases and the J gene end by 2 bases; junction bases not matched to a gene: 13. CDR3 length equals 17 residues. In germline, CDR1 is MDHEN, CDR2 SYDVKM. The CDR3 nucleotides read TGTGCCAGCAACGCGGGAACTAGCGGGGGCTCCCCCTACGAGCAGTACTTC. This encodes CASNAGTSGGSPYEQYF.

This clonotype has ten or more counts. J is TRBJ2-2 and V is TRBV11-2, with D unclear. The ends were cut back, 8 bases at V and 4 bases at J, with 11 bases in the middle. Germline values: CDR1 SGHAT, CDR2 FQNNGV. This CDR3 is built from 13 residues. In DNA form, the CDR3 reads TGTGCCAGCGTCCGGGCGCCCACCGGGGAGCTGTTTTTT. Amino acid sequence: CASVRAPTGELFF.

This clonotype was seen a handful of times. The V gene is TRBV2, the J gene TRBJ1-2; unclear D gene. The CDR3 length is 14 residues. The germline CDR1 and CDR2 sequences are SNHLY and FYNNEI. V was shortened by 2 bases and J by 8 bases, with 15 bases between the two germline ends. Written as DNA, the CDR3 is TGTGCCAGCAGTGAATCAAGAGGTCTGGAAGGCTACACCTTC. Residues: CASSESRGLEGYTF. The variable domain in full, completed from reference TRBV2 and TRBJ1-2, reads EPEVTQTPSHQVTQMGQEVILRCVPISNHLYFYWYRQILGQKVEFLVSFYNNEISEKSEIFDDQFSVERPDGSNFTLKIRSTKLEDSAMYFCASSESRGLEGYTFGSGTRLTVV.

Ten or more counts support this clonotype. This chain connects TRBV5-8 to TRBJ2-7; TRBD2 matches 8 bases. V was clipped by 3 bases and J by 0 bases; unmatched bases: 11. Germline values: CDR1 SGHTS, CDR2 YDEGEE. The length of the CDR3 is 17 residues. The CDR3 nucleotides are TGTGCCAGCAGCTCACCCCGAGCGGGGGTTAGCTCCTACGAGCAGTACTTC. Its protein product is CASSSPRAGVSSYEQYF.

This clonotype appeared many times. The chain links TRBV24-1 to TRBJ1-5; tentative D call: TRBD1 (5 bases). CDR1 KGHDR and CDR2 SFDVKD come from the germline V gene. This CDR3 contains 18 residues. With 0 bases removed from V and 3 bases from J, the gap between germline ends came to 17 bases. The CDR3 region has the DNA TGTGCCACCAGTGATTTGAACGAGCGCAGGGTGTTCAATCAGCCCCAGCATTTT. Amino acid sequence: CATSDLNERRVFNQPQHF.

V gene TRBV10-2 combines with J gene TRBJ2-7; D is perhaps TRBD1 (5 bases). Germline CDR1 and CDR2: WSHSY and SAAADI. Trimming took off 7 bases at V and 0 bases at J, with 13 bases between the two ends. The CDR3 length is 14 residues. CDR3 protein: CASKDRTYSYEQYF. CDR3 sequence (DNA): TGCGCCAGCAAAGACAGAACTTACTCCTACGAGCAGTACTTC.